In this sample, the clone carrying this T cell receptor beta chain turned up once. Its antigen is undetermined. The germline V gene encodes CDR1 SGHDT and CDR2 YYEEEE. The V end was cut by 4 bases, the J end by 2 bases, with 3 bases between. The CDR3 length is 11 residues. This entry belongs to a study of T cell responses to AZD1222 COVID-19 vaccine. Assay: immunoSEQ multiplex PCR; the TCRdb copy retains only in-frame clones and omits some. This table holds approximately 100,000 clones, around 96% found once. Points from the study as a whole: Researchers took repertoire samples only after the peak T cell response had come. Recipients of two AZD1222 doses showed rising Spike-specific TCR breadth and depth.

Sequencing used peripheral blood, obtained on day 0 of AZD1222 vaccination. This TCR came from an adult in good health. The chain combines TRBV5-6 with TRBJ1-1, with D unclear. The chain's CDR3 is CASSQNTEAFF. The CDR3, as DNA: TGTGCCAGCAGCCAAAACACTGAAGCTTTCTTT.